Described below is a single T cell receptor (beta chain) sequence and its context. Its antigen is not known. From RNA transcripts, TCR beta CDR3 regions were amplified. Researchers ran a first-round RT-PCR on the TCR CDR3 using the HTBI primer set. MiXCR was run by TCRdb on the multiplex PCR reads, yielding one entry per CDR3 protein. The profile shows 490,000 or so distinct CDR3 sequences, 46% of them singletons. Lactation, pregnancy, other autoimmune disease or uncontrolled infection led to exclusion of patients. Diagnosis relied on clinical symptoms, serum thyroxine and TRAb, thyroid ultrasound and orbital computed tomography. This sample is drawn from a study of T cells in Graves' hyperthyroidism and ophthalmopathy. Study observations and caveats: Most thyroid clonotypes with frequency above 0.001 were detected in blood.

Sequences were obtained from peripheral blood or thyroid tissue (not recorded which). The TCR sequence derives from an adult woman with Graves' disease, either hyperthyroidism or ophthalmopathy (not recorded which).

The CDR3 here is CSVWGEGITYEQYF. Here the CDR3 DNA reads TGCAGCGTTTGGGGAGAGGGGATCACCTACGAGCAGTACTTC. The chain is built from TRBV29-1 and TRBJ2-7; possibly TRBD1 or TRBD2 for D (5 bases each). With 5 bases removed from V and 2 bases from J, the gap between germline ends came to 16 bases. The CDR3 totals 14 residues. Per germline, CDR1 SQVTM and CDR2 ANQGSEA.